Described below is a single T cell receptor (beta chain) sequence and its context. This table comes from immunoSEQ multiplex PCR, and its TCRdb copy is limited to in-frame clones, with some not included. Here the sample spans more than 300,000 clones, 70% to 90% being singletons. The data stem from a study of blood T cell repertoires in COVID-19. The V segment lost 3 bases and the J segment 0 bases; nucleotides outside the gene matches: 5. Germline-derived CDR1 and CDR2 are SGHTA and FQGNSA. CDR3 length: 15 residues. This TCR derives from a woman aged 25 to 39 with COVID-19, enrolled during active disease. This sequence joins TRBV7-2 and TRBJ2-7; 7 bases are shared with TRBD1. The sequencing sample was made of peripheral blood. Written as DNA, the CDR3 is TGTGCCAGCAGCTTGGGACAGAGGAGCTCCTACGAGCAGTACTTC. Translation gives CASSLGQRSSYEQYF.